The 5 T cell receptor beta chains below were found in one sample sequenced in a study of T-cell reconstitution after alpha-beta-depleted transplantation in children. Preparation of the TCRbeta library used unique molecular identifiers. TCRdb re-analysed the PCR reads in MiXCR, keeping a single row per CDR3 protein. The table shows 98,000 or so distinct CDR3 sequences, with less than 25% occurring only once. Sequencing used PBMCs, obtained before TCRalphabeta/CD19-depleted stem cell transplant. The receptors derive from a boy aged 2 to 10 with acute lymphoblastic leukemia, due to receive a stem cell transplant.

The V and J genes are TRBV20-1 and TRBJ2-1; D might be TRBD1 or TRBD2, each matching 6 bases. Germline V gene data show CDR1 as DFQATT and CDR2 as SNEGSKA (reference sequence). V lost 5 bases to trimming and J lost 3 bases, with 17 bases between them. The CDR3 is 15 residues long. The CDR3 loop reads CSAPLGGGNYNEQFF. The CDR3 region has the DNA TGCAGTGCTCCCCTCGGGGGCGGGAACTACAATGAGCAGTTCTTC.

In its sample, this clonotype was seen a few times. The J gene is TRBJ2-3, the V gene TRBV2; no clear D gene. This CDR3 region has 15 residues. Germline values: CDR1 SNHLY, CDR2 FYNNEI. V shed 4 bases and J shed 0 bases, with 11 bases lying between them. As DNA, the CDR3 is TGTGCCAGCAGTGGATTACCTACTAGCACAGATACGCAGTATTTT. It yields the protein CASSGLPTSTDTQYF. The full variable domain, with the rest looked up from reference TRBV2 and TRBJ2-3, is EPEVTQTPSHQVTQMGQEVILRCVPISNHLYFYWYRQILGQKVEFLVSFYNNEISEKSEIFDDQFSVERPDGSNFTLKIRSTKLEDSAMYFCASSGLPTSTDTQYFGPGTRLTVL.

This clonotype came up a few times. The chain uses TRBV10-2 and TRBJ1-5, with D perhaps TRBD1 (5 bases). CDR3 length: 14 residues. The germline CDR1 and CDR2 sequences are WSHSY and SAAADI. V lost 0 bases and J 8 bases, leaving 11 bases between the germline ends. CDR3 nucleotide sequence: TGCGCCAGCAGTGAGTCTGGGGACCAGGAGCCCCAGCATTTT. This translates into CASSESGDQEPQHF.

The gene calls are TRBV6-1 and TRBJ2-1, with 12 bases identical to TRBD2. V lost 6 bases, J lost 8 bases, and 5 bases stayed unmatched. Germline loops: CDR1 MNHNS, CDR2 SASEGT. CDR3 length equals 14 residues. In DNA, the CDR3 is TGTGCCAGCAGCGGACTAGCGGGAAACGATGAGCAGTTCTTC. Translating gives CASSGLAGNDEQFF.

This clonotype was seen a handful of times. CDR3 nucleotide sequence: TGTGCCAGCGGGCGGAGGGGCAAAGAGACCCAGTACTTC. Amino acids: CASGRRGKETQYF. The chain joins TRBV7-6 to TRBJ2-5; perhaps TRBD2 as D (6 bases). Trimming took 8 bases from V and 3 from J, leaving 13 bases between them. This CDR3 has 13 residues. Germline V CDR1 and CDR2: SGHVS, FNYEAQ.